The 5 T cell receptor beta chains below come from one sample, sequenced in a study of CDR3 diversity in severe acne. Via MiXCR, TCRdb re-called the PCR reads, giving one row per CDR3 protein. This sample has 65,000 to 95,000 distinct CDR3 sequences, with 51% found just once. Material: blood. The receptors originated from a male donor in good health, without acne.

This chain connects TRBV5-4 to TRBJ2-6, with D possibly being TRBD2 (5 bases). This CDR3 region has 19 residues. The V and J ends lost 4 bases and 0 bases respectively, with 20 bases between them. Looked up from germline, CDR1 is SGHNT and CDR2 is YYREEE (reference sequence). For the CDR3, the DNA is TGTGCCAGCAGCCCTCATGGACTGAGCCTGATCTCTGGGGCCAACGTCCTGACTTTC. Translated: CASSPHGLSLISGANVLTF.

This chain uses TRBV6-1 with TRBJ2-1; 7 nucleotides align to TRBD2. The J segment lost 0 bases and the V segment lost 2 bases, leaving 4 bases of the junction unmatched. The CDR3 has 16 residues. CDR1 and CDR2 from the germline V gene are MNHNS and SASEGT. In DNA, the CDR3 is TGTGCCAGCAGTGAATTTGGCGGGAGCTCCTACAATGAGCAGTTCTTC. Encoded protein: CASSEFGGSSYNEQFF.

V and J are TRBV7-3 and TRBJ2-7; TRBD2 matches 8 bases. Germline assignment: CDR1 SGHTA and CDR2 FQGTGA. The CDR3 totals 16 residues. J gave up 5 bases and V 4 bases, and 13 bases lay outside the gene matches. In DNA form, the CDR3 reads TGTGCCAGCAGCTCCCGGACCTTAGCGGGATTACACGAGCAGTACTTC. Encoded protein: CASSSRTLAGLHEQYF.

This clonotype was recorded at least ten times. This could be a read error, since a much larger clone is one nucleotide away. Given the absence of the conserved phenylalanine or tryptophan at the CDR3 end, a read error is likely. Because the CDR3's place on the DNA is in doubt, the DNA is left out and the CDR3 is given as listed by TCRdb. V usage is TRBV19 and J usage is TRBJ2-3; the table's D call, TRBD1, has no DNA check behind it. Germline V lookup: CDR1 LNHDA, CDR2 SQIVND (reference sequence). From its first to its last residue, the CDR3 has 13 amino acids. CDR3 loop: CASSPQDRGPEYL.

The genes are TRBV20-1 and TRBJ2-7, with a tentative D call TRBD1 (6 bases). The CDR3 is made up of 13 amino acids. Trimming shortened V by 2 bases and J by 5 bases, and 13 bases separated the two germline ends. Germline V CDR1 and CDR2: DFQATT, SNEGSKA (reference sequence). For the CDR3, the DNA is TGCAGTGCTAGATCTAATCCAGGGGACGAGCAGTACTTC. Its protein product is CSARSNPGDEQYF.